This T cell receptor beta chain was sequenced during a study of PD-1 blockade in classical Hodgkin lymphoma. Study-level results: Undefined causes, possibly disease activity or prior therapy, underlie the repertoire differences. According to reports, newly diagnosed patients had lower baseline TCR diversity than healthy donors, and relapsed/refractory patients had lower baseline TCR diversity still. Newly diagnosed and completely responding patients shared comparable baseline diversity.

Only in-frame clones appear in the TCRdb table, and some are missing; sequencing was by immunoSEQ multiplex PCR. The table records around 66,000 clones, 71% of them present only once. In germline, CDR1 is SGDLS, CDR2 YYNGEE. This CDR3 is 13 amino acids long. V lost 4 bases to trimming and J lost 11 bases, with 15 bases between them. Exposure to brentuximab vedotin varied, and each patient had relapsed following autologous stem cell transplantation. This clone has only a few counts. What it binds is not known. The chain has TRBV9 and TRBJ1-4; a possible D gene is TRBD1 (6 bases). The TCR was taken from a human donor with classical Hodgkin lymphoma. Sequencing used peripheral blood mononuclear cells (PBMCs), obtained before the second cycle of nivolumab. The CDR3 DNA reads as TGTGCCAGCAGCTCCCCTATGGACAGCAAACTGTTTTTT. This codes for CASSSPMDSKLFF. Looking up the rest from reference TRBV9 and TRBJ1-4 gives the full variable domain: DSGVTQTPKHLITATGQRVTLRCSPRSGDLSVYWYQQSLDQGLQFLIQYYNGEERAKGNILERFSAQQFPDLHSELNLSSLELGDSALYFCASSSPMDSKLFFGSGTQLSVL.